This T cell receptor beta chain was found in a study of response to subunit inactivated influenza vaccine. Study-level results: Every seasonal influenza vaccination brings in few new T cells, the authors suggested.

The germline CDR1 and CDR2 sequences are SGHRS and YFSETQ. This CDR3 region has 14 residues. In this sample, this clonotype turned up many times. The antigen remains unidentified. The junction differs from germline at one of its ends, possibly a read error. Each CDR3 protein gets one entry after TCRdb re-called the RT-PCR reads with MiXCR. The sample yields 150,000 to 200,000 distinct CDR3 sequences, 11% seen once. The V and J genes are TRBV5-1 and TRBJ1-3; D may be TRBD1 (5 bases). Sequencing was performed on non-naive T cells sorted from PBMCs, taken 40 to 50 days after vaccination. The clonotype originates from a man aged 50-59 years who received an inactivated influenza vaccine. This CDR3 is CASSLDSSGNTIYF. The CDR3 nucleotides read TGTGCCAGCAGCCTAGACAGCTCTGGAAACACCATATATTTT.